This TCR beta chain was sequenced in a study of type 1 and type 2 diabetes patients. Study context: Samples came from type 1 diabetic, type 2 diabetic or nondiabetic people, recruited in China. Findings and limits, study-wide: In CD4+ and CD8+ T cells, type 2 diabetes diversity exceeded type 1. Type 2 diabetes patients had few highly-expanded CD4+ clones, median one.

This clonotype was counted a few times. Its antigen is as yet unknown. No donor had another autoimmune disease or recent infection within four weeks. The PCR template was genomic DNA. The TCR beta CDR3 region was amplified using 30 forward and 13 reverse primers. In TCRdb, the multiplex PCR reads were re-called with MiXCR into one record per CDR3 protein. The sample includes more than 250,000 distinct CDR3 sequences, around 47% of them seen just once. The CDR3 extends over 17 amino acids. The germline CDR1 and CDR2 sequences are MGHDK and SYGVNS. The V and J ends lost 9 bases and 2 bases, in that order; junction bases with no gene match: 13.

The sequenced sample consisted of peripheral blood mononuclear cells (PBMCs). The rearrangement uses TRBV25-1 and TRBJ2-1; 10 bases are shared with TRBD2. The clonotype originates from a man younger than 35 with type 2 diabetes. The CDR3 spells CASRSIGLAGAYNEQFF. CDR3 DNA sequence: TGTGCCAGTCGTTCAATAGGGCTAGCGGGAGCCTACAATGAGCAGTTCTTC.